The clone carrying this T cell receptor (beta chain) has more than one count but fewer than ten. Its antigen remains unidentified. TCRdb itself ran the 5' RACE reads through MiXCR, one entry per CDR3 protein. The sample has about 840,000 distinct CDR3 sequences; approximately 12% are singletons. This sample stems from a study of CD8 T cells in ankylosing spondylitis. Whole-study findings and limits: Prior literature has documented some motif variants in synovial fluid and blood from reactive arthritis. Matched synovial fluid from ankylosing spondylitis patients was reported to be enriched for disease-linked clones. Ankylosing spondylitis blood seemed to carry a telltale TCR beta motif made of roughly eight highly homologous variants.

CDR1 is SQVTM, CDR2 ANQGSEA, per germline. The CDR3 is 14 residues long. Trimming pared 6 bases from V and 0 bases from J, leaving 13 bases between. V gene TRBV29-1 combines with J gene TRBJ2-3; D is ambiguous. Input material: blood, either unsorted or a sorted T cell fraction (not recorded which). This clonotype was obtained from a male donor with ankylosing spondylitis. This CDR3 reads CSVRKGSSTDTQYF. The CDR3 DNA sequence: TGCAGCGTAAGGAAGGGATCTAGCACAGATACGCAGTATTTT.